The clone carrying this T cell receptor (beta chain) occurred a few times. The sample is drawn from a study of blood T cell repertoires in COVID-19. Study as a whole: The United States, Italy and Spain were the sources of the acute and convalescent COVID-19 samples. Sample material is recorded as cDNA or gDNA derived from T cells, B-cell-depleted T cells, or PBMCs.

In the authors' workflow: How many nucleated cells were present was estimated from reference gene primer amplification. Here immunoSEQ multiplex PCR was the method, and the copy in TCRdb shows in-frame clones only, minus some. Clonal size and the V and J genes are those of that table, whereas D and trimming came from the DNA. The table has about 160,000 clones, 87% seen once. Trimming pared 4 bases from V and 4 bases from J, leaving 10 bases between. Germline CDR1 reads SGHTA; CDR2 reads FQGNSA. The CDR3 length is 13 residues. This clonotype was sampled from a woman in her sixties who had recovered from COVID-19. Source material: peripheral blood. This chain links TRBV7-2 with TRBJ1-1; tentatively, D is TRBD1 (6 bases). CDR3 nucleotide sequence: TGTGCCAGCAGCTACAGGGAAGGCACTGAAGCTTTCTTT. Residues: CASSYREGTEAFF.